The next 5 T cell receptor beta chains were all read from a single sample in a study of shared clonotypes between healthy human individuals. Using immunoSEQ multiplex PCR, the repertoire was profiled, and TCRdb retains in-frame clones only, with some absent. The sample lists 560,000 or so clones, around 96% occurring once. Naive-designated CD8 cells lacked CD45RO, were positively enriched for CCR7, and omitted terminally differentiated effector memory CD45RA+ cells. Source material: naive CD8+ T cells sorted from blood. The receptor source for this set is a young woman in good health.

This chain joins TRBV4-1 and TRBJ2-1; D remains unclear. The CDR3 contains 17 residues. In germline, CDR1 is MGHRA, CDR2 YSYEKL. V was trimmed by 2 bases and J by 8 bases, leaving 22 bases between them. CDR3 coding DNA: TGCGCCAGCAGCCAAATCGATCTGGCGGTTAGAGTCGATGAGCAGTTCTTC. Its translation: CASSQIDLAVRVDEQFF.

This sequence joins TRBV28 and TRBJ1-4, with D possibly being TRBD1 (5 bases). There are 15 residues in the CDR3. The ends were cut back, 2 bases at V and 7 bases at J, with 14 bases in the middle. Germline V lookup: CDR1 MDHEN, CDR2 SYDVKM. The CDR3 sequence is CASSLVSGTSEKLFF. The CDR3 DNA reads as TGTGCCAGCAGTTTAGTTTCCGGGACGAGTGAAAAACTGTTTTTT.

The rearrangement joins TRBV27 to TRBJ2-5; D is tentatively TRBD1 or TRBD2 (5 bases each). Trimming shortened V by 2 bases and J by 5 bases, and 15 bases separated the two germline ends. CDR3 length: 15 residues. Germline V gene sequence: CDR1 MNHEY, CDR2 SMNVEV (reference sequence). CDR3 protein: CASSLLRGDGETQYF. CDR3 DNA: TGTGCCAGCAGTTTACTGCGAGGGGACGGCGAGACCCAGTACTTC.

The genes are TRBV11-2 and TRBJ1-1; D is perhaps TRBD1 (6 bases). Germline lookup yields CDR1 SGHAT and CDR2 FQNNGV. The ends were cut back, 1 base at V and 10 bases at J, with 13 bases in the middle. The CDR3 is 13 amino acids. CDR3 sequence reads: CASSLGTGSRAFF. As DNA, the CDR3 is TGTGCCAGCAGCTTAGGAACAGGGAGTAGAGCTTTCTTT.

The gene calls are TRBV5-4 and TRBJ2-7; 12 bases fit TRBD1. From germline, CDR1 is SGHNT and CDR2 YYREEE (reference sequence). J was trimmed by 6 bases and V by 4 bases; bases with no gene match: 11. The CDR3 length is 16 residues. The CDR3 region is CASSGDRGQGAPEQYF. The CDR3 nucleotides are TGTGCCAGCAGCGGGGACCGGGGACAGGGGGCGCCCGAGCAGTACTTC.